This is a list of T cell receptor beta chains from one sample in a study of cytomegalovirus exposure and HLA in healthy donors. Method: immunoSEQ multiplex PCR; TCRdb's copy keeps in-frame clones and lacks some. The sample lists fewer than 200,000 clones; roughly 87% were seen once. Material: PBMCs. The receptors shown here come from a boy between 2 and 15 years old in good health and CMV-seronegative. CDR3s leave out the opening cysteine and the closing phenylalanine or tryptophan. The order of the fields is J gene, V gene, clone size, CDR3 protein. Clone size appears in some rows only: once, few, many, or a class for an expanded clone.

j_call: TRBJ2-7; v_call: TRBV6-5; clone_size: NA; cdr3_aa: ASTTGVMGSYEQY
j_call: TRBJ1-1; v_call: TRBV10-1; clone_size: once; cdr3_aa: ASSEFLTGTGPNTEAF
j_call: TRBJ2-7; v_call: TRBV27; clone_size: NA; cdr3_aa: ASSFRGYEQY
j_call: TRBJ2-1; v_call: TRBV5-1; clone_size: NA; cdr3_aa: ASSTSGSYNEQF
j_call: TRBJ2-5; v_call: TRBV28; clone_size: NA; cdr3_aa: ASSPHSAETQY
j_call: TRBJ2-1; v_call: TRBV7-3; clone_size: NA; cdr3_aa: ASSRTSGGTYNEQF
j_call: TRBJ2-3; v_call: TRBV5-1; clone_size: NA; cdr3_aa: ASSLAGGRTDTQY
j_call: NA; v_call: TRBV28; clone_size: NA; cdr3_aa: ASSRGGTYEQY
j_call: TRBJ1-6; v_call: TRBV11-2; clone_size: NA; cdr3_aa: ASSFGGLWNSPLH
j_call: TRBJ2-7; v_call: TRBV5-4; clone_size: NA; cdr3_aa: ASSSTDRLHEQY
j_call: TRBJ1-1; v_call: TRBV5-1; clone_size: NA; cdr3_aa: ASSLGSGTMNTEAF
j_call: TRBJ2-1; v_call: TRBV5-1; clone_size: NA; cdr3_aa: ASSLGAAEQF
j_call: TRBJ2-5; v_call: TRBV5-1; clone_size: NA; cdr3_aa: ASSFREETQY
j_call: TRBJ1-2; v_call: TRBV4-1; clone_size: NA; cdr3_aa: ASSQDARVLGYT
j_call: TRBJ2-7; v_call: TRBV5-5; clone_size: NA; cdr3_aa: AKRRTGKRQY